What follows is one T cell receptor (beta chain) and its context. Its antigen is not yet known. Per-base quality was not reported, and no clone a single base away is much larger than it. The CDR3, cysteine through phenylalanine, is 16 amino acids long. The CDR3 DNA has 48 bases and is translated from base 1. From a lookup of the germline V gene, CDR1 and CDR2 are MRHNA and SNTAGT. V loses 1 base at its end and J loses 9 bases; junction bases beyond the gene matches: 8. The CDR3 regions of human TCRbeta chains were subjected to immunosequencing. Per the source publication's procedure: Repertoire TCRs were checked for matches against a reference library of SARS-CoV-2-specific TCRs that had been generated using the MIRA antigen-specificity platform. Breadth meant the fraction of unique TCRs that were SARS-CoV-2-associated, whereas depth meant the fraction of total T cells that were SARS-CoV-2-associated. Using the MIRA data, each spike-specific TCR was mapped to the spike region that the TCR reacts to and placed in a CD4 or CD8 class. Log10-transformed breadth and depth values were compared by one-way ANOVA with Sidak's multiple comparisons tests. Not all clones reach the TCRdb copy of this immuneACCESS table, which keeps in-frame sequences only. Checked studies attribute under half of the gap to unresolved V genes and leave the rest unexplained. That table furnishes V, J and clone size, whereas the DNA furnished D and trimming. This sample holds roughly 170,000 clones; approximately 86% were observed only once. The leading ten clones occupy 2.6% of the sample.

This sample is part of a study of T cell responses to AZD1222 COVID-19 vaccine (dated by TCRdb to 2020 to 2023). Study-level background: AZD1222 recipients with second doses at about 4 weeks or about 12 weeks were pooled, because spike-specific TCR depth and breadth did not differ between schedules. TCR sequencing covered 233 trial participants: around 210 given two doses of AZD1222 and 26 given two doses of MenACWY control vaccine. Trial participants were enrolled by age into subgroups of 18-55, 56-69 and 70-plus years, and around 140, 26 and 57 TCR-sequenced participants, respectively, were included in these subgroups. Overall study outcomes, separate from this receptor: No day 14 peak-response samples were available, so repertoires were characterized only after the peak T cell response. Epitopes outside the regions mutated in the B.1.351 and B.1.1.7 variants were reportedly recognized by nearly half of the unique spike-specific TCRs. Most participants were white British and females outnumbered males, and the authors suggested that clonal diversity may have been underestimated. The vaccine-associated CD4 TCRs covered the entire spike protein, and the dominant responses fell in regions 160-218 and 743-854. The 56-69-year group was small, and its depth increase did not reach significance, likely because of low power. After two AZD1222 doses, both the breadth and the depth of spike-specific TCRs were significantly higher than at day 0 and than in MenACWY recipients. Conclusions about previously exposed vaccinees were limited because only six AZD1222 recipients were SARS-CoV-2 seropositive at baseline.

The time point label, as the study defines it: baseline before first vaccination. Samples from vaccinated people were obtained from the UK trials COV001 and COV002, which included a single-blind randomized controlled phase 2/3 trial of AZD1222 (ChAdOx1 nCoV-19) in healthy adults. For TCRbeta chain sequencing, PBMC samples were collected from trial participants at day 0 and at day 28 after the second dose. The rearranged chain carries TRBV6-4 and TRBJ2-1; 11 middle bases align to TRBD2. Sequencing used peripheral blood, obtained on day 0 of AZD1222 vaccination. This clonotype originated in an adult in good health. The nucleotide sequence is given as TGTGCCAGCAGTGACTTTTTAGCGGGAGGGCGCGTTGAGCAGTTCTTC. Its protein product is CASSDFLAGGRVEQFF.